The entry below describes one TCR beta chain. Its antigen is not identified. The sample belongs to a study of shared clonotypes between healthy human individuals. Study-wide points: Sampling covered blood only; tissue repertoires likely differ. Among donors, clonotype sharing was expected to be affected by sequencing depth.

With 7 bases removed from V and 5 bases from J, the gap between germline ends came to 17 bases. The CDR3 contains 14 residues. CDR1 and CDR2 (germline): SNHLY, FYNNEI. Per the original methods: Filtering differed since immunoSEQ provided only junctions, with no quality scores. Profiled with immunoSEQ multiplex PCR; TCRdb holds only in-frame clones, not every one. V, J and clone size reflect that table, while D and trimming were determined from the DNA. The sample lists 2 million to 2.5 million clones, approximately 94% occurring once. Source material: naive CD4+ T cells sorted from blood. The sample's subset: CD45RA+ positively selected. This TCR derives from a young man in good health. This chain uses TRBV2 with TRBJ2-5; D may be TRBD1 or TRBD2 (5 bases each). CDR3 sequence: CASTRRVEGETQYF. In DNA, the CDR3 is TGTGCCAGCACCCGACGGGTCGAGGGGGAGACCCAGTACTTC. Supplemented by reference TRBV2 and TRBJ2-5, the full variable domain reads EPEVTQTPSHQVTQMGQEVILRCVPISNHLYFYWYRQILGQKVEFLVSFYNNEISEKSEIFDDQFSVERPDGSNFTLKIRSTKLEDSAMYFCASTRRVEGETQYFGPGTRLLVL.